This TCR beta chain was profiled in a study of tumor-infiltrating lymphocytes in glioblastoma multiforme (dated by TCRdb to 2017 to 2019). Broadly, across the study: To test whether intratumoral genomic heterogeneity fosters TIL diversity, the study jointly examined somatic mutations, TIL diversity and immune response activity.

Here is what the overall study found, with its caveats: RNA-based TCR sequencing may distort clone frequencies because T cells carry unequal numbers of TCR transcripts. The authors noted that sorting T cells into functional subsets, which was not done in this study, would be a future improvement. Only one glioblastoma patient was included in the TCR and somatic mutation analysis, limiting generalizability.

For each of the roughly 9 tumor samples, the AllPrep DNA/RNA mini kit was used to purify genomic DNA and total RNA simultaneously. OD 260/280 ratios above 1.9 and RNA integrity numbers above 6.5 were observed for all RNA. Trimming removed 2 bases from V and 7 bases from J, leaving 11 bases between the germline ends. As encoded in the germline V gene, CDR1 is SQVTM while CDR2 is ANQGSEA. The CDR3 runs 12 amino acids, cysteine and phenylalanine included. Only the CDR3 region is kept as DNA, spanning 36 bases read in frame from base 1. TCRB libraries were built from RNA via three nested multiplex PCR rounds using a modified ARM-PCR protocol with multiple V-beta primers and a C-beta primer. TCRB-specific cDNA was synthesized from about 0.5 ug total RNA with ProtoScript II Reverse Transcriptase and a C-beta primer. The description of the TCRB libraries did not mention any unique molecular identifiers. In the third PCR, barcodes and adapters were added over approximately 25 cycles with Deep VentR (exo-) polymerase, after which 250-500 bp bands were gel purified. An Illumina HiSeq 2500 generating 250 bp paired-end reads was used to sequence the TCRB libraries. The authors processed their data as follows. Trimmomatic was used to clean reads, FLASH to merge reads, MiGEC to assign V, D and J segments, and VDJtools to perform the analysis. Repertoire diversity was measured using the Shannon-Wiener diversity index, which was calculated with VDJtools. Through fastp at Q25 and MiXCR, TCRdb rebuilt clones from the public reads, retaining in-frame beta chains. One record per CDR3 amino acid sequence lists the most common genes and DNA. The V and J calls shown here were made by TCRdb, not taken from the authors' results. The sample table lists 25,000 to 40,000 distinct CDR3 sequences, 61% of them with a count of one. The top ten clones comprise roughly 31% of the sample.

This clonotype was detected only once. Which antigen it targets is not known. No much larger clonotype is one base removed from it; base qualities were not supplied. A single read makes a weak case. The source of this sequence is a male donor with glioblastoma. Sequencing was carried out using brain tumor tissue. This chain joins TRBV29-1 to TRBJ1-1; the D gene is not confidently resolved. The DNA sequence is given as TGCAGCGTTGAAAATTGTGGCATTGAAGCTTTCTTT. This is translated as CSVENCGIEAFF.